The next 9 T cell receptor beta chains were all read from a single sample in a study of identical twins. MiXCR, applied by TCRdb to the 5' RACE reads, yields one record per CDR3 protein. The data contain a few hundred thousand distinct CDR3 sequences, more than 9% of them singletons. The sample was memory T cells sorted from blood. These receptors all come from a man aged 45-65 years in good health.

There are many counts of this clonotype. The rearrangement links TRBV14 to TRBJ2-1, with 13 bases fitting TRBD2. CDR1 and CDR2 (germline): SGHDN, FVKESK. The CDR3 is 18 residues long. Germline trimming cut 0 bases from V and 2 bases from J; bases unmatched to any gene: 4. CDR3 DNA: TGTGCCAGCAGCCAAGATCGGACTAGCGGGGGTACCTACAATGAGCAGTTCTTC. Residues: CASSQDRTSGGTYNEQFF.

There are many counts of this clonotype. The rearrangement joins TRBV20-1 to TRBJ2-1, with 9 nucleotides matching TRBD1. Germline loops: CDR1 DFQATT, CDR2 SNEGSKA (reference sequence). V was clipped by 6 bases and J by 8 bases; unmatched bases: 14. The CDR3 contains 15 residues. CDR3 residues: CSAPPPTGQGHEQFF. The DNA of the CDR3 is TGCAGTGCCCCGCCCCCCACGGGACAGGGACATGAGCAGTTCTTC.

At least ten counts were recorded for this clonotype. V is TRBV20-1 and J is TRBJ1-5; D perhaps matches TRBD1 (5 bases). Trimming left V 2 bases short and J 9 bases short, with 17 bases between. This CDR3 comprises 14 residues. The germline CDR1 and CDR2 sequences are DFQATT and SNEGSKA (reference sequence). CDR3 sequence reads: CSARPAGQIGPQHF. CDR3 nucleotides: TGCAGTGCTAGACCAGCGGGGCAAATCGGGCCCCAGCATTTT.

In its sample, this clonotype was seen many times. The chain couples TRBV5-6 to TRBJ2-5, with 8 bases that match TRBD2. CDR1 is SGHDT and CDR2 is YYEEEE in the germline V gene. The CDR3 has 17 residues. V dropped 0 bases and J dropped 4; count of bases not matched to a gene: 11. The DNA of the CDR3 is TGTGCCAGCAGCTTGGCCCTTTCCGGGAGGGAGGGAGAGACCCAGTACTTC. Its protein product is CASSLALSGREGETQYF.

This clonotype was counted at least ten times. The V gene is TRBV7-2, the J gene TRBJ2-7; D ambiguous. Trimming took off 5 bases at V and 5 bases at J, with 10 bases between the two ends. This CDR3 spans 12 amino acids. CDR1 and CDR2 (germline): SGHTA, FQGNSA. In DNA form, the CDR3 reads TGTGCCAGCAGCCTCTTCTTTCACGAGCAGTACTTC. This encodes CASSLFFHEQYF.

The J gene is TRBJ1-6, the V gene TRBV27; D is uncertain. Trimming shortened V by 3 bases and J by 6 bases, and 15 bases separated the two germline ends. The germline V gene has CDR1 MNHEY and CDR2 SMNVEV (reference sequence). The CDR3 has 16 residues. The CDR3, as DNA: TGTGCCAGCAGTTTTTCTACCTCAGATGGTAATTCACCCCTCCACTTT. Translation gives CASSFSTSDGNSPLHF.

The gene calls are TRBV7-9 and TRBJ1-2; 9 nucleotides align to TRBD1. The V gene's germline CDR1 is SEHNR and CDR2 FQNEAQ (reference sequence). After removal of 6 bases from V and 6 bases from J, the junction contained 5 bases not matched to a gene. This CDR3 is built from 13 residues. CDR3 sequence reads: CASRTGTGNGYTF. CDR3 coding DNA: TGTGCCAGCAGGACCGGGACAGGGAATGGCTACACCTTC.

This clonotype was counted only a few times. The chain combines TRBV3-1 with TRBJ1-3; D is undetermined. Trimming left V 4 bases short and J 1 base short, with 5 bases between. CDR1 is LGHDT, CDR2 YNNKEL, per germline (reference sequence). The CDR3 length is 13 residues. For the CDR3, the DNA is TGTGCCAGCAGCCCCCTATCTGGAAACACCATATATTTT. This gives the protein CASSPLSGNTIYF.

At least ten counts were recorded for this clonotype. CDR3 protein: CASSAEGGLLEQYF. CDR3 DNA: TGTGCCAGCAGCGCCGAGGGGGGTTTACTCGAGCAGTACTTC. This chain joins TRBV9 and TRBJ2-7; D tentatively reads TRBD1 or TRBD2 (6 bases each). Germline V gene sequence: CDR1 SGDLS, CDR2 YYNGEE. This CDR3 has 14 residues. V was clipped by 3 bases and J by 6 bases, with 16 bases between them.